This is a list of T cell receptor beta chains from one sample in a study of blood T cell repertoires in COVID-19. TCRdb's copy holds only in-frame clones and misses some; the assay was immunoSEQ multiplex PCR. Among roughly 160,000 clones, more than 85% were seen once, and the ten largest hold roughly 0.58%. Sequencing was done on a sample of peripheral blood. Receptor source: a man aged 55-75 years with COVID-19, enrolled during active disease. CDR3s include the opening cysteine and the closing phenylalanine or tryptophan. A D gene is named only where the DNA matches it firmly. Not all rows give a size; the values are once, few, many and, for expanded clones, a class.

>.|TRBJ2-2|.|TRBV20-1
TGCAGTGCTAGTCCTCGTGTCTCCGGGGAGCTGTTTTTT
CSASPRVSGELFF
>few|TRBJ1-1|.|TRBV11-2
TGTGCCAGCAGCTTAGTTATGGGGCAAGTGAACACTGAAGCTTTCTTT
CASSLVMGQVNTEAFF
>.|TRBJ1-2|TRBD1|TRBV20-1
TGCAGTGCGAGTCCGGGACAGGGGGCAGTTGGGGGCTATGGCTACACCTTC
CSASPGQGAVGGYGYTF
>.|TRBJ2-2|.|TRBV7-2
TGTGCCAGCAGCTTAGTAGGTCGGGCGAACACCGGGGAGCTGTTTTTT
CASSLVGRANTGELFF
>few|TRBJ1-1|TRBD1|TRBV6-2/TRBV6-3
TGTGCCAGCAGCTGGGGACAGGGGGCTGGAACTGAAGCTTTCTTT
CASSWGQGAGTEAFF
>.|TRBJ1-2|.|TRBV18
TGTGCCAGCTCACTAGACAGAACCTATGGCTACACCTTC
CASSLDRTYGYTF
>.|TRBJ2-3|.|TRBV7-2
TGTGCCAGCAGCAAACAGGGGGGGAGTATGACAGATACGCAGTATTTT
CASSKQGGSMTDTQYF
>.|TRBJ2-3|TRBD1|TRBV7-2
TGTGCCAGCAGCTACGACAGGGGACACACAGATACGCAGTATTTT
CASSYDRGHTDTQYF
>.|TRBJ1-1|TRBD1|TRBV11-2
TGTGCCAGCAGCTTAGCCGGGACAGGTTCTTTAGTAGCTTTCTTT
CASSLAGTGSLVAFF
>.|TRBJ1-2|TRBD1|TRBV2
TGTGCCAGCAGTGGGACAGGAGCTAACTATGGCTACACCTTC
CASSGTGANYGYTF
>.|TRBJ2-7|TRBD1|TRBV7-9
TGTGCCAGCAGCACAGACAGGGGATTCTACGAGCAGTACTTC
CASSTDRGFYEQYF
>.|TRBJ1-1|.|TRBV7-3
TGTGCCAGCAGCCCCACAGGGACTATGAACACTGAAGCTTTCTTT
CASSPTGTMNTEAFF
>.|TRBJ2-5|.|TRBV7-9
TGTGCCAGCAGTGTCGATCAGACAGACCAAGAGACCCAGTACTTC
CASSVDQTDQETQYF
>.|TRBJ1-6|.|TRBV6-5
TGTGCCAGCAGCTACGGCGGTGCTAATTCACCCCTCCACTTT
CASSYGGANSPLHF
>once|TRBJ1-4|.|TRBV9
TGTGCCAGCAGCCCCCGGGGGGGGCCTACTAATGAAAAACTGTTTTTT
CASSPRGGPTNEKLFF
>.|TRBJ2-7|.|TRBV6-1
TGTGCCAGCAGTGAACGGGGGATTTCCTACGAGCAGTACTTC
CASSERGISYEQYF
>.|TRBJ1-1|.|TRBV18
TGTGCCAGCTCTTTCGGGGAGAACACTGAAGCTTTCTTT
CASSFGENTEAFF
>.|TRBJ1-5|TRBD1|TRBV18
TGTGCCAGCTCACTAGGGACAGGAGTTTATAGCAATCAGCCCCAGCATTTT
CASSLGTGVYSNQPQHF
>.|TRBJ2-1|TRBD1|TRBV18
TGTGCCAGCTCACTCTTTGACAGGGCTATTTACAATGAGCAGTTCTTC
CASSLFDRAIYNEQFF
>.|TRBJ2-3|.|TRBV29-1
TGCAGCGTTTCTCCAGATACGCAGTATTTT
CSVSPDTQYF
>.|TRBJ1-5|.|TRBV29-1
TGCAGCGCTCAGGACAATAGCAATCAGCCCCAGCATTTT
CSAQDNSNQPQHF
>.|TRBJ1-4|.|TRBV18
TGTGCCAGCTCACCTGGTCAGAATGAAAAACTGTTTTTT
CASSPGQNEKLFF
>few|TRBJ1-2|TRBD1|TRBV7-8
TGTGCCAGCAGCTTAGTTAGCGCGCCGACAGGGGGCAACTATGGCTACACCTTC
CASSLVSAPTGGNYGYTF
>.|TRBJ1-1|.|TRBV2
TGTGCCAGCGGCCCTCGGCAGGCTCTCACTGAAGCTTTCTTT
CASGPRQALTEAFF
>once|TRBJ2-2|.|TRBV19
TGTGCCAGTACTGAGTTTGCGACAGTGAACACCGGGGAGCTGTTTTTT
CASTEFATVNTGELFF
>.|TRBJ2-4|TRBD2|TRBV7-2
TGTGCCAGCAGCTTTGTAACGAGCGGGGGCGGCAAAAACATTCAGTACTTC
CASSFVTSGGGKNIQYF
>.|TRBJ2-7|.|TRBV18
TGTGCCAGCTCACCAGCCAGGCTCAACGAGCAGTACTTC
CASSPARLNEQYF
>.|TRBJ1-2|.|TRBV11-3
TGTGCCAGCAGCACCCGGACACAAAACTATGGCTACACCTTC
CASSTRTQNYGYTF
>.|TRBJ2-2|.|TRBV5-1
TGCGCCAGCAGCTCTAACAGCAACACCGGGGAGCTGTTTTTT
CASSSNSNTGELFF
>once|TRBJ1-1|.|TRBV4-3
TGCGCCAGCAGCCAAATAGGGGGCACTGAAGCTTTCTTT
CASSQIGGTEAFF
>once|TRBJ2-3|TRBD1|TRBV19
TGTGCCAGTATCGGCGACAGGGATGTGACAGATACGCAGTATTTT
CASIGDRDVTDTQYF
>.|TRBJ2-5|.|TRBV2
TGTGCCACCCTCTTGAAAAGGGCAGGGAAACAAGAGACCCAGTACTTC
CATLLKRAGKQETQYF
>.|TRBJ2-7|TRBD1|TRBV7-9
TGTGCCAGCGGGCCACAGGGGGTGGGTTACGAGCAGTACTTC
CASGPQGVGYEQYF
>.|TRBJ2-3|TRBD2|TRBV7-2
TGTGCCAGCAGCCCCCTGGCTCTAGCGGGAGAGGATACGCAGTATTTT
CASSPLALAGEDTQYF
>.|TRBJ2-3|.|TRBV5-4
TGTGCCAGCAGCTCAGGGCCTAGCGGCACAGATACGCAGTATTTT
CASSSGPSGTDTQYF
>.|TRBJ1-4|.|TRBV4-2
TGTGCCAGCAGCCAAGGGAAGGGGGTGGAAAAACTGTTTTTT
CASSQGKGVEKLFF
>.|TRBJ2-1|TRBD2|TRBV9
TGTGCCAGCAGCGCCGCGGGGGGATTTGTTGAGCAGTTCTTC
CASSAAGGFVEQFF
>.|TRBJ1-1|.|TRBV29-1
TGCAGCGGTGACCATGGGCAGAACACTGAAGCTTTCTTT
CSGDHGQNTEAFF
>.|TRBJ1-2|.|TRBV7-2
TGTGCCAGCAGCCACGACAAGATGTATGGCTACACCTTC
CASSHDKMYGYTF
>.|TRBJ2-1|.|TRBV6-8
TGTGCCAGCAGTTACTTCGGAGCGAGCTGCTCCTACAATGAGCAGTTCTTC
CASSYFGASCSYNEQFF
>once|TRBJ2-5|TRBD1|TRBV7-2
TGTGCCAGCAGCCCGTCTAGGGACAGGGAGACCCAGTACTTC
CASSPSRDRETQYF
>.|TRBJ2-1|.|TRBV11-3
TGTGCCAGCAGCTTAGGGTCCTGGAGCTCCTACAATGAGCAGTTCTTC
CASSLGSWSSYNEQFF
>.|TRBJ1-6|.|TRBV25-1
TGTGCCAGCAGGCCCTTAACGAGCTCCTATAATTCACCCCTCCACTTT
CASRPLTSSYNSPLHF
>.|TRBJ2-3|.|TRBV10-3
TGTGCCATCAAGGACGGGGTTTCCCTTGGTACGCAGTATTTT
CAIKDGVSLGTQYF
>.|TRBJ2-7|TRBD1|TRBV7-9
TGTGCCAGCAGCCTAATTTCCCCGGGACAGGGATTCGTCTACGAGCAGTACTTC
CASSLISPGQGFVYEQYF
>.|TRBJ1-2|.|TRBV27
TGTGCCAGCAGTTTGCAGGGCCGCGTCGGGGGCTACACCTTC
CASSLQGRVGGYTF
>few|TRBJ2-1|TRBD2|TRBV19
TGTGCCAGTAGTATAGGGGAGGGCCAAATAAGTGGTGAGCAGTTCTTC
CASSIGEGQISGEQFF
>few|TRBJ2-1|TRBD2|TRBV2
TGTGCCAGCGCCGAGTTAGCGGGGGGGTACAATGAGCAGTTCTTC
CASAELAGGYNEQFF
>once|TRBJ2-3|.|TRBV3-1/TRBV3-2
TGTGCCAGCAGCCACCCGACGGGATTGCCAGATACGCAGTATTTT
CASSHPTGLPDTQYF
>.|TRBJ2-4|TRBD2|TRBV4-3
TGCGCCAGCAGCCAAGATAACGCGAGACTAGCGGGTACCAAAAACATTCAGTACTTC
CASSQDNARLAGTKNIQYF
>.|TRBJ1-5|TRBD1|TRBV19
TGCGGAAGGACAGGCGGTCAGCCCCAGCATTTT
CGRTGGQPQHF
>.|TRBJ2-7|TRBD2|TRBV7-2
TGTGCCAGCAGCTTCTTTAGCGGGAAGAACGAGCAGTACTTC
CASSFFSGKNEQYF
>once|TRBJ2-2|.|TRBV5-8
TGTGCCAGCAGGAGAGACAGTAACACCGGGGAGCTGTTTTTT
CASRRDSNTGELFF